These 13 T cell receptor beta chains were all obtained from the same sample, sequenced in a study of blood T cell repertoires in COVID-19. The assay was immunoSEQ multiplex PCR, and TCRdb's table has in-frame clones only and misses some. The table has 350,000 to 400,000 clones, just over 90% seen once. What was sequenced was PBMCs or T cells enriched from blood (not recorded which). These receptor sequences come from a woman aged 35 to 49 who had been exposed to COVID-19.

This clone is a singleton in its sample. The chain is built from TRBV6-2 or TRBV6-3 and TRBJ2-1, with D perhaps matching TRBD2 (6 bases). V lost 2 bases and J lost 6, with 14 bases in between. From germline, CDR1 is MNHEY and CDR2 SVGEGT. The CDR3 runs 15 residues. The CDR3 protein is CASSYHARGSNEQFF. Written as DNA, the CDR3 is TGTGCCAGCAGTTACCACGCCCGGGGGTCCAATGAGCAGTTCTTC.

This chain uses TRBV10-3 with TRBJ2-1; 7 positions match TRBD1. CDR3 length equals 13 residues. Germline values: CDR1 ENHRY, CDR2 SYGVKD. V lost 10 bases and J lost 6; bases outside the gene matches: 9. The CDR3 nucleotides read TGTGCCACGTCGACAGGGCTTGTCAATGAGCAGTTCTTC. Protein sequence: CATSTGLVNEQFF.

The chain is built from TRBV20-1 and TRBJ1-2; perhaps TRBD1 as D (5 bases). The CDR3 has 16 amino acids. Trimming left V 3 bases short and J 4 bases short, with 21 bases between. CDR1 and CDR2 (germline): DFQATT, SNEGSKA (reference sequence). CDR3 nucleotide sequence: TGCAGTGCTAGTGTGGGCGGGGGGATGGGCGGCTATGGCTACACCTTC. It translates to CSASVGGGMGGYGYTF.

This chain uses TRBV12-3 or TRBV12-4 with TRBJ2-4; D is uncertain. V lost 3 bases and J 5 bases, leaving 5 bases between the germline ends. CDR3 length: 12 amino acids. The CDR3 bases are TGTGCCAGCAGTTTTGGAGAAAACATTCAGTACTTC. Translation gives CASSFGENIQYF.

This clone appeared once. The rearrangement uses TRBV11-3 and TRBJ2-3; the match to TRBD2 covers 9 bases. The trim removed 4 bases at V and 1 base at J, leaving 0 bases unmatched. Germline CDR1 and CDR2: SGHNT and YENEEA. The CDR3 spans 14 residues. The CDR3 DNA is TGTGCCAGCAGCTGGACTAGCGGCACAGATACGCAGTATTTT. Protein product: CASSWTSGTDTQYF.

The rearrangement uses TRBV5-4 and TRBJ1-2; TRBD1 matches at 9 bases. Germline loops: CDR1 SGHNT, CDR2 YYREEE (reference sequence). J gave up 8 bases and V 4 bases, and 12 bases lay outside the gene matches. This CDR3 contains 15 residues. The CDR3: CASSPQTGGSWGYTF. In DNA form, the CDR3 reads TGTGCCAGCAGCCCCCAGACAGGGGGGAGTTGGGGCTACACCTTC.

The chain is built from TRBV2 and TRBJ1-6; 7 bases are shared with TRBD1. The CDR3 consists of 15 residues. The germline V gene encodes CDR1 SNHLY and CDR2 FYNNEI. Trimming at V came to 4 bases and at J to 7 bases, leaving 7 bases not matched to a gene. CDR3 bases: TGTGCCAGCAGTGGTTACAGGGGCAGGAATTCACCCCTCCACTTT. Protein sequence: CASSGYRGRNSPLHF.

The chain couples TRBV19 to TRBJ1-3, with 10 nucleotides matching TRBD1. CDR1 LNHDA and CDR2 SQIVND come from the germline V gene (reference sequence). CDR3 length: 17 amino acids. V dropped 7 bases and J dropped 2; count of bases not matched to a gene: 11. The CDR3 loop reads CASTQTGTGDTGNTIYF. The CDR3 nucleotides read TGTGCCAGTACCCAAACCGGGACAGGGGATACTGGAAACACCATATATTTT.

The chain is built from TRBV5-1 and TRBJ1-1; 9 bases agree with TRBD1. The CDR3 is 14 amino acids. The germline gives CDR1 SGHRS, CDR2 YFSETQ. With 2 bases clipped from V and 7 bases from J, the junction kept 6 bases outside the gene matches. The CDR3 coding sequence is TGCGCCAGCAGCTTTACAGGGGGCGCGAATGAAGCTTTCTTT. Its translation is CASSFTGGANEAFF.

This clone was detected a few times. The chain combines TRBV7-9 with TRBJ1-6; 8 bases agree with TRBD1. CDR3 length equals 15 residues. V was pared by 1 base and J by 10 bases, with 6 bases of the junction left unmatched. Germline V CDR1 and CDR2: SEHNR, FQNEAQ (reference sequence). As DNA, the CDR3 is TGTGCCAGCAGCTTAGTTGGACAGGGAAAGTCACCCCTCCACTTT. It translates to CASSLVGQGKSPLHF.

The V gene is TRBV5-1, the J gene TRBJ2-6; 11 bases match TRBD1. Germline V gives CDR1 SGHRS, CDR2 YFSETQ. Trimming took 5 bases from V and 0 from J; bases not matched to a gene: 10. The CDR3 length is 19 residues. The CDR3 reads CASSSSGTGGLSGANVLTF. The DNA of the CDR3 is TGCGCCAGCAGTTCCTCAGGGACAGGGGGGCTCTCTGGGGCCAACGTCCTGACTTTC.

This clone was seen at least ten times. This chain joins TRBV5-4 and TRBJ2-2; maybe TRBD1 (5 bases). In germline, CDR1 is SGHNT, CDR2 YYREEE (reference sequence). V was shortened by 0 bases and J by 3 bases, with 12 bases between the two germline ends. CDR3 size: 16 residues. The chain's CDR3 is CASSLAGQDHTGELFF. Here the CDR3 DNA reads TGTGCCAGCAGCTTGGCAGGGCAGGATCACACCGGGGAGCTGTTTTTT. The variable domain in full, with the rest retrieved from reference TRBV5-4 and TRBJ2-2, is ETGVTQSPTHLIKTRGQQVTLRCSSQSGHNTVSWYQQALGQGPQFIFQYYREEENGRGNFPPRFSGLQFPNYSSELNVNALELDDSALYLCASSLAGQDHTGELFFGEGSRLTVL.

The chain combines TRBV12-3 or TRBV12-4 with TRBJ1-1; a weak D match, TRBD1 (6 bases). The CDR3 runs 12 residues. V was cut by 4 bases and J by 5 bases, with 8 bases left in between. The CDR3 sequence is CASSSGVTEAFF. The CDR3 DNA follows: TGTGCCAGCAGTTCAGGGGTTACTGAAGCTTTCTTT.